This TCR beta chain came from a study of cytomegalovirus exposure and HLA in healthy donors. Trimming removed 8 bases at V and 3 bases at J, with 4 bases between. Germline values: CDR1 MDHEN, CDR2 SYDVKM. The length of the CDR3 is 10 residues. The PCR ran on 60 Vbeta and 13 Jbeta primers. Clones were read by immunoSEQ multiplex PCR, and TCRdb kept only the in-frame ones, dropping some. The sample yields 55,000 to 75,000 clones, more than 75% seen once. Findings and limits, study-wide: Follow-up analysis later connected one missense variant in DCLRE1C with trimming of TCR beta V- and J-genes.

This clone was recorded a few times. What it recognizes is unknown. The chain couples TRBV28 to TRBJ1-2; D is ambiguous. Sequencing was done on a sample of PBMCs. The clonotype comes from a girl aged 5 to 17 in good health and CMV-seropositive. The CDR3: CASLDYGYTF. The CDR3 region has the DNA TGTGCCAGCCTCGACTATGGCTACACCTTC.